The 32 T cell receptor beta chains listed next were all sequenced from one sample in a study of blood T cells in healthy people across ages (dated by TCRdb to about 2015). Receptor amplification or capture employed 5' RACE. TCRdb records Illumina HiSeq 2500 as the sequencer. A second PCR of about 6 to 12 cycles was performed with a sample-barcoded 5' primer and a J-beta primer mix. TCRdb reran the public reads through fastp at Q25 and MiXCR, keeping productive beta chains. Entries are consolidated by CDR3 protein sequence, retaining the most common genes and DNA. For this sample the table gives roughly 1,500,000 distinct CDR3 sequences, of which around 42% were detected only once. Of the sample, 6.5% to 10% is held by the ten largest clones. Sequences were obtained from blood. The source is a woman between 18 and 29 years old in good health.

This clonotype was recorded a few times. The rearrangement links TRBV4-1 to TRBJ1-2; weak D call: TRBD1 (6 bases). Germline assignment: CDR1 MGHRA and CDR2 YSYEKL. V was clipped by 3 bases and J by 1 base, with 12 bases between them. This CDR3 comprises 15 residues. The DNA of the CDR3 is TGCGCCAGCAGCCAGATGGACAGCGGTAACTATGGCTACACCTTC. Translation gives CASSQMDSGNYGYTF.

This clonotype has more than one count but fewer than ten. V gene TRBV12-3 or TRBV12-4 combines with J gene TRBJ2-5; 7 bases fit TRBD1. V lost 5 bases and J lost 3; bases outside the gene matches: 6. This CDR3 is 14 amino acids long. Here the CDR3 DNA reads TGTGCCAGCAGTCCCGGACAGGCCAAAGAGACCCAGTACTTC. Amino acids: CASSPGQAKETQYF.

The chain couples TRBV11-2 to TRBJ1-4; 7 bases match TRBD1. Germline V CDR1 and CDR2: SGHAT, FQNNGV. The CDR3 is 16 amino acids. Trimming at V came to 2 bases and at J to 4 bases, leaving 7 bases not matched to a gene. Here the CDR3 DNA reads TGTGCCAGCAGCTTATATACGGGACAGAATAATGAAAAACTGTTTTTT. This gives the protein CASSLYTGQNNEKLFF.

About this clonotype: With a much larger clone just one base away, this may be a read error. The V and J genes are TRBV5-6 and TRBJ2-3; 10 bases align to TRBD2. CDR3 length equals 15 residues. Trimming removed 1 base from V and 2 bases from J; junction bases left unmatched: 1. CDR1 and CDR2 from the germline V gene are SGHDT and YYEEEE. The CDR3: CASSLTSGITDTQYF. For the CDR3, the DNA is TGTGCCAGCAGCTTGACTAGCGGGATCACAGATACGCAGTATTTT.

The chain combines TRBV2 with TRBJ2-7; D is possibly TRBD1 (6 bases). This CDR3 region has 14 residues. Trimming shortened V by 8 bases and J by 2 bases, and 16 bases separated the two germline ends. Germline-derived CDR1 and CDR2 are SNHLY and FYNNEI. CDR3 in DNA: TGTGCCAGCCGTTGGGGGCCCTTAGCCTACGAGCAGTACTTC. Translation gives CASRWGPLAYEQYF.

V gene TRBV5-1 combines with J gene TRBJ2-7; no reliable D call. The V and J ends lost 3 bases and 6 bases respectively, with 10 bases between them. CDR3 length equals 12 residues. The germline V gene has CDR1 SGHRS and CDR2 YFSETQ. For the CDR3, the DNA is TGCGCCAGCAGCTCGGCACCCTCCGAGCAGTACTTC. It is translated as CASSSAPSEQYF.

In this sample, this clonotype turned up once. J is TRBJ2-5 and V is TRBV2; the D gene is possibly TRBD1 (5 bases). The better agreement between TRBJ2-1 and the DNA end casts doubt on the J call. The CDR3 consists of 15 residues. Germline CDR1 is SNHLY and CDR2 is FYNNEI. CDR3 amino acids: CASSPDRTTQETQFF. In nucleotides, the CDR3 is TGTGCCAGCAGCCCTGACAGAACTACACAAGAGACCCAGTTCTTC.

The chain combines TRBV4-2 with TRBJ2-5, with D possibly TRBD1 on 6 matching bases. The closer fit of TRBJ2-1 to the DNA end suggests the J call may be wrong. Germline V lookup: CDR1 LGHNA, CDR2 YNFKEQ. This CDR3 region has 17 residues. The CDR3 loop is CASSLRITGDNQETQFF. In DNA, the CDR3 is TGTGCCAGCAGCCTACGTATAACCGGGGACAACCAAGAGACCCAGTTCTTC.

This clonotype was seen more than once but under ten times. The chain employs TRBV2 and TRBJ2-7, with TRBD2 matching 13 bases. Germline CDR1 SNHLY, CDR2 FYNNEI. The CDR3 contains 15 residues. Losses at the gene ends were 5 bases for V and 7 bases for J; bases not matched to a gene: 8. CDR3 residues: CASSYGLAGAGEQYF. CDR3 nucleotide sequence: TGTGCCAGCAGTTACGGACTAGCGGGAGCTGGTGAGCAGTACTTC.

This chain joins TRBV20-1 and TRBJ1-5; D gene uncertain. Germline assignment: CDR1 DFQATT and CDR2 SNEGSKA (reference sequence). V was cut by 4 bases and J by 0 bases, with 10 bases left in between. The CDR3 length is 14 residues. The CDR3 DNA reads TGCAGTGCTACCCCCCGGGATAGCAATCAGCCCCAGCATTTT. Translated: CSATPRDSNQPQHF.

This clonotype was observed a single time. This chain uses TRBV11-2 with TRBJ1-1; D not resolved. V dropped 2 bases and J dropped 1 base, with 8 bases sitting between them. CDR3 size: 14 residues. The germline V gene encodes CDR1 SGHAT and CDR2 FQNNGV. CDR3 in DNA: TGTGCCAGCAGCTTACAACTATGGAACACTGAAGCTTTCTTT. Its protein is CASSLQLWNTEAFF.

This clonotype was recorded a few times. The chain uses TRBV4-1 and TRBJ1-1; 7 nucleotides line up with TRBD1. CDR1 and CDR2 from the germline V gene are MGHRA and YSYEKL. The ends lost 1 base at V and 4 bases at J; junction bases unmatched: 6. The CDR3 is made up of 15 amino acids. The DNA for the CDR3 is TGCGCCAGCAGCCAAGCGACAGGGACTGGCACTGAAGCTTTCTTT. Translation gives CASSQATGTGTEAFF.

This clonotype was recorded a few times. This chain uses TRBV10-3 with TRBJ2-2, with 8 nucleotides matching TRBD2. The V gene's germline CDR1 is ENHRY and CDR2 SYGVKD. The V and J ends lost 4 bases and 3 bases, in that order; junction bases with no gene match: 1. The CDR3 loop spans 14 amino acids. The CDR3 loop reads CAISVREDTGELFF. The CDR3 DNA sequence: TGTGCCATCAGTGTGCGGGAGGACACCGGGGAGCTGTTTTTT.

The CDR3: CASSSLAWEQFF. The CDR3 DNA reads as TGTGCCAGCAGTTCTTTAGCTTGGGAGCAGTTCTTC. The chain couples TRBV28 to TRBJ2-1, with no clear D. In germline, CDR1 is MDHEN, CDR2 SYDVKM. CDR3 length: 12 amino acids. Trimming took off 4 bases at V and 10 bases at J, with 11 bases between the two ends. The full variable domain, its missing parts supplied by reference TRBV28 and TRBJ2-1, is DVKVTQSSRYLVKRTGEKVFLECVQDMDHENMFWYRQDPGLGLRLIYFSYDVKMKEKGDIPEGYSVSREKKERFSLILESASTNQTSMYLCASSSLAWEQFFGPGTRLTVL.

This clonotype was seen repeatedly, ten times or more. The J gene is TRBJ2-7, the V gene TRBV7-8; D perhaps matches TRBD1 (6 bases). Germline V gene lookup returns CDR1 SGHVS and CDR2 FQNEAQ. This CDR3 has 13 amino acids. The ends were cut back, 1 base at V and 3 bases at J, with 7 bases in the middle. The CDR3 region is CASSLGGHYEQYF. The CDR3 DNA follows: TGTGCCAGCAGCTTAGGGGGACACTACGAGCAGTACTTC.

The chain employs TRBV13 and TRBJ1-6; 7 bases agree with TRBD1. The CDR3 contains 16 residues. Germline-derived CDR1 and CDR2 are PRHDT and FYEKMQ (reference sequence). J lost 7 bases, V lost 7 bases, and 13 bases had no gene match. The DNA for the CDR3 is TGTGCCAGCAACGACAGGGCGCAATTACTGAATTCACCCCTCCACTTT. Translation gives CASNDRAQLLNSPLHF.

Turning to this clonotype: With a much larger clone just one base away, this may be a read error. The CDR3 DNA is TGTGCCAGCAGCGTAGGTTCAGAAGTCAATGAGCAGTGCTTC. Protein product: CASSVGSEVNEQCF. The J gene is TRBJ2-1, the V gene TRBV9; D is unresolved. CDR3 length: 14 residues. Germline lookup yields CDR1 SGDLS and CDR2 YYNGEE.

CDR3 region: CASSGGGGNQPQHF. CDR3 nucleotide sequence: TGTGCCAGCAGCGGGGGAGGAGGCAATCAGCCCCAGCATTTT. The V call is TRBV2, the J call TRBJ1-5; the D gene is possibly TRBD1 (5 bases). Germline CDR1 SNHLY, CDR2 FYNNEI. CDR3 size: 14 residues. V was clipped by 6 bases and J by 2 bases, with 11 bases between them.

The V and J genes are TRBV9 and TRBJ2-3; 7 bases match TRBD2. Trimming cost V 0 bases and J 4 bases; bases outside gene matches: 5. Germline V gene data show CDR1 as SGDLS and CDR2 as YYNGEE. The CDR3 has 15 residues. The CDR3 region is CASSVVSGTADTQYF. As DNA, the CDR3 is TGTGCCAGCAGCGTAGTAAGCGGGACCGCAGATACGCAGTATTTT.

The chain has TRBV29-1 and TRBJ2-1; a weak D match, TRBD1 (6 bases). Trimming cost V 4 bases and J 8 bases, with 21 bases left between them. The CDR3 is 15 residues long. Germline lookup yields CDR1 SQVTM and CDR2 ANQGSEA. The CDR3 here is CSVGGPPHKGDEQFF. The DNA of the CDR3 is TGCAGCGTTGGGGGGCCCCCACATAAGGGGGATGAGCAGTTCTTC.

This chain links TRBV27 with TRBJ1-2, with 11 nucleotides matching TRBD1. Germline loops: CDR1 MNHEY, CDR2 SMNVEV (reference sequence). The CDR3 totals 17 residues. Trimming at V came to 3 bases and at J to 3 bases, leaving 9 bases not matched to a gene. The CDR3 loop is CASSLLGTGGTHYGYTF. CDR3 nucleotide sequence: TGTGCCAGCAGTTTGCTGGGGACAGGGGGGACCCACTATGGCTACACCTTC.

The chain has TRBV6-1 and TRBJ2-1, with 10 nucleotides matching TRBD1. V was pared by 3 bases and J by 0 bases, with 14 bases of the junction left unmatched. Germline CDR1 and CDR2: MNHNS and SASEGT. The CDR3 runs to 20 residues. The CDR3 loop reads CASSEGVGQGVLTSYNEQFF. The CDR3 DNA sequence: TGTGCCAGCAGTGAGGGGGTCGGACAGGGGGTCTTGACCTCCTACAATGAGCAGTTCTTC.

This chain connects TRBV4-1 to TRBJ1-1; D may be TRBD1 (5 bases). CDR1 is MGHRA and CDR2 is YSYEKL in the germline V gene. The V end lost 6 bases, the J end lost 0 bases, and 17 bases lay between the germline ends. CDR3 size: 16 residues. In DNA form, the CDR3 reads TGCGCCAGCAGACGAACAGGCGGGGGTCTGAACACTGAAGCTTTCTTT. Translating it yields CASRRTGGGLNTEAFF.

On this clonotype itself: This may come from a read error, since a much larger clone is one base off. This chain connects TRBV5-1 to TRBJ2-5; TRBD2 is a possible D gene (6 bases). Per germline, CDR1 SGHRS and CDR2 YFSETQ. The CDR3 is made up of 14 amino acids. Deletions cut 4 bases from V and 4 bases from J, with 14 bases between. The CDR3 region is CASSRLGAPETQYF. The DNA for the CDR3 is TGCGCCAGCAGCCGACTAGGTGCCCCAGAGACCCAGTACTTC.

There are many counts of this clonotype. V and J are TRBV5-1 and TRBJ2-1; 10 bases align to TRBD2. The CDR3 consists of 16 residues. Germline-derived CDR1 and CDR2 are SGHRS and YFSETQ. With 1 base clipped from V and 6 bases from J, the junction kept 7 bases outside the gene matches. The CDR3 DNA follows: TGCGCCAGCAGCTTGAAGACTAGCGGGTCACTCAATGAGCAGTTCTTC. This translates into CASSLKTSGSLNEQFF.

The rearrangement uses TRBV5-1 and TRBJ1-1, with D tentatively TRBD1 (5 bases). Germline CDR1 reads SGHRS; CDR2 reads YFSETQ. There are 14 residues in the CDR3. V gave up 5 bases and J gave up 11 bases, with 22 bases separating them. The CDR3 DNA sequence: TGCGCCAGCAGGTCCGACAGCCTAATCTCCCCCGCTTTCTTT. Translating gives CASRSDSLISPAFF. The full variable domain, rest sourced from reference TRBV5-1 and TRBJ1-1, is KAGVTQTPRYLIKTRGQQVTLSCSPISGHRSVSWYQQTPGQGLQFLFEYFSETQRNKGNFPGRFSGRQFSNSRSEMNVSTLELGDSALYLCASRSDSLISPAFFGQGTRLTVV.

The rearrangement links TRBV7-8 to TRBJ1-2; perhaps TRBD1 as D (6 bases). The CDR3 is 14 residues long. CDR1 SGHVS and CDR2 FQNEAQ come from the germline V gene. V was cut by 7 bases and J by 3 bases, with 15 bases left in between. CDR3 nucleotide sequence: TGTGCCAGCACCACGGGGGCTCTCTACTATGGCTACACCTTC. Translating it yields CASTTGALYYGYTF.

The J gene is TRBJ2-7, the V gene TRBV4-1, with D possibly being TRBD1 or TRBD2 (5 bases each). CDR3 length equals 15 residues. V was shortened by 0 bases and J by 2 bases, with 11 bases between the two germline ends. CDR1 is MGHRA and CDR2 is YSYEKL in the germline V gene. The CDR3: CASSQDEGETYEQYF. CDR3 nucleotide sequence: TGCGCCAGCAGCCAAGATGAAGGGGAGACCTACGAGCAGTACTTC.

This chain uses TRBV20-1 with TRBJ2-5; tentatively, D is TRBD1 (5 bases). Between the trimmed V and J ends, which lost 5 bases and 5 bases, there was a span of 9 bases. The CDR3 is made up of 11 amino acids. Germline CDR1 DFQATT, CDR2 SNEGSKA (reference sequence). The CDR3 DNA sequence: TGCAGTGCTTCCAAGGGGGAGACCCAGTACTTC. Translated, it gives CSASKGETQYF.

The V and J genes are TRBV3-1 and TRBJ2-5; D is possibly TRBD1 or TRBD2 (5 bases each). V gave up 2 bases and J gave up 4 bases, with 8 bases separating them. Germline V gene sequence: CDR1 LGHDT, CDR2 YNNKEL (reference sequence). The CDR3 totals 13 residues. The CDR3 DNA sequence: TGTGCCAGCAGCCAATGGGACGGAGAGACCCAGTACTTC. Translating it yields CASSQWDGETQYF.

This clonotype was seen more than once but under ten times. CDR3 protein: CSATPLEGDYYGYTF. For the CDR3, the DNA is TGCAGTGCTACCCCGCTGGAGGGGGACTACTATGGCTACACCTTC. The chain employs TRBV20-1 and TRBJ1-2; a weak D match, TRBD1 (6 bases). Trimming removed 4 bases from V and 3 bases from J, with 18 bases in between. This CDR3 spans 15 amino acids. Germline V gene data show CDR1 as DFQATT and CDR2 as SNEGSKA (reference sequence).

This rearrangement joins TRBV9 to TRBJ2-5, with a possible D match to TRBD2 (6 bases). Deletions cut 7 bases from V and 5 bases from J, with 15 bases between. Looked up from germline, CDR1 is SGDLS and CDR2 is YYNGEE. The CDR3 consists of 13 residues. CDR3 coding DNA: TGTGCCAGCTACACCCGGGGGAGGGAGACCCAGTACTTC. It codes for CASYTRGRETQYF.